These 20 T cell receptor beta chains were sequenced from one sample in a study of Graves' ophthalmopathy and Graves' hyperthyroidism. RNA transcripts served as template for amplifying TCR beta CDR3 sequences. Investigators did first-round RT-PCR with HTBI primers, then second-round multiplex PCR. One entry per CDR3 protein results from TCRdb running MiXCR on the multiplex PCR reads. The sample carries 240,000 or so distinct CDR3 sequences, 45% recorded once. Input material: peripheral blood. The origin of the receptors is an adult man with Graves' ophthalmopathy.

As DNA, the CDR3 is TGCGCCAGCAGACGAGATGAAAACTATGGCTACACCTTC. This codes for CASRRDENYGYTF. The V and J genes are TRBV5-1 and TRBJ1-2; D is unclear. The CDR3 contains 13 residues. Germline CDR1 and CDR2: SGHRS and YFSETQ. Trimming removed 5 bases at V and 2 bases at J, with 10 bases between.

The CDR3 here is CASSPRTHTGELFF. CDR3 nucleotides: TGTGCCAGCAGCCCCAGGACCCACACCGGGGAGCTGTTTTTT. V usage is TRBV6-5 and J usage is TRBJ2-2; D gene unclear. The CDR3 is 14 amino acids. The ends were cut back, 6 bases at V and 3 bases at J, with 11 bases in the middle. In germline, CDR1 is MNHEY, CDR2 SVGAGI.

The CDR3 protein is CASRPAAGTQYF. The CDR3 DNA reads TGTGCCAGTCGGCCTGCAGCGGGTACCCAGTACTTC. The V and J genes are TRBV12-3 or TRBV12-4 and TRBJ2-5; D possibly corresponds to TRBD2 (6 bases). The V and J ends lost 9 bases and 8 bases respectively, with 16 bases between them. There are 12 residues in the CDR3.

Comment on this clonotype: One junction end does not reproduce the germline sequence, and a read error may be involved. The V and J genes are TRBV29-1 and TRBJ2-5; D uncertain. CDR3 length: 13 residues. Germline V gene sequence: CDR1 SQVTM, CDR2 ANQGSEA. CDR3 nucleotide sequence: TGCAGCGGTGAAGGTGGGCTTTTTGAGACCCAGTACTTC. This translates into CSGEGGLFETQYF.

V usage is TRBV29-1 and J usage is TRBJ2-5, with 10 nucleotides matching TRBD2. The DNA end favors TRBJ2-1, so the J call may be wrong. The length of the CDR3 is 13 residues. Germline V lookup: CDR1 SQVTM, CDR2 ANQGSEA. CDR3 sequence (DNA): TGCAGCGCCGAGCCTAGCGGGAGCGGTGAGCAGTTCTTC. Its protein product is CSAEPSGSGEQFF.

In its sample, this clonotype was seen once. The chain joins TRBV29-1 to TRBJ2-5; a possible D gene is TRBD2 (5 bases). This CDR3 comprises 12 residues. Germline V lookup: CDR1 SQVTM, CDR2 ANQGSEA. The CDR3 reads CNAEDLQETQYF. The DNA of the CDR3 is TGCAACGCCGAGGACTTGCAAGAGACCCAGTACTTC.

The rearrangement joins TRBV19 to TRBJ1-2, with D tentatively TRBD1 (5 bases). Germline CDR1 is LNHDA and CDR2 is SQIVND (reference sequence). This CDR3 spans 14 amino acids. The V gene lost 6 bases and the J gene lost 0 bases, with 11 bases spanning the gap. The CDR3 is CASSPGPTNYGYTF. As DNA, the CDR3 is TGTGCCAGTAGCCCAGGGCCCACTAACTATGGCTACACCTTC.

This clonotype was seen a few times. The gene calls are TRBV29-1 and TRBJ2-2; 7 bases are a match to TRBD2. The germline gives CDR1 SQVTM, CDR2 ANQGSEA. The CDR3 contains 15 residues. With V trimmed by 6 bases and J by 0 bases, 7 bases remained unmatched. CDR3 loop: CSVPKAGPNTGELFF. The CDR3 DNA reads as TGCAGCGTCCCTAAAGCGGGGCCGAACACCGGGGAGCTGTTTTTT.

Only a few counts were recorded for this clonotype. The chain links TRBV19 to TRBJ1-2; 10 nucleotides agree with TRBD1. The CDR3 totals 16 residues. The trim removed 5 bases at V and 7 bases at J, leaving 13 bases unmatched. CDR1 and CDR2 from the germline V gene are LNHDA and SQIVND (reference sequence). CDR3 nucleotide sequence: TGTGCCAGTAGTCCGCGGACAGGGGGGTTACTCCGTGGCTACACCTTC. Amino acids: CASSPRTGGLLRGYTF.

The chain is built from TRBV9 and TRBJ2-5; D ambiguous. Germline CDR1 reads SGDLS; CDR2 reads YYNGEE. The CDR3 spans 13 residues. V lost 7 bases and J lost 2, with 12 bases in between. CDR3 amino acids: CASSPAGQETQYF. The CDR3 DNA sequence: TGTGCCAGCTCACCAGCCGGACAAGAGACCCAGTACTTC. The complete variable domain, with remaining parts taken from reference TRBV9 and TRBJ2-5, reads DSGVTQTPKHLITATGQRVTLRCSPRSGDLSVYWYQQSLDQGLQFLIQYYNGEERAKGNILERFSAQQFPDLHSELNLSSLELGDSALYFCASSPAGQETQYFGPGTRLLVL.

The table lists this clonotype with many counts. The chain has TRBV2 and TRBJ1-5; no definite D call. The germline CDR1 and CDR2 sequences are SNHLY and FYNNEI. The V end was cut by 10 bases, the J end by 1 base, with 20 bases between. The CDR3 spans 16 residues. CDR3 coding DNA: TGTGCCACGTCCCGAGGTTTGGGTGGAAGCAATCAGCCCCAGCATTTT. This encodes CATSRGLGGSNQPQHF.

This clonotype was counted at least ten times. The chain joins TRBV29-1 to TRBJ1-2; D gene unclear. This CDR3 has 10 amino acids. CDR1 is SQVTM and CDR2 is ANQGSEA in the germline V gene. V was clipped by 3 bases and J by 6 bases, with 5 bases between them. The CDR3 sequence: CSVDRHGYTF. The CDR3 region has the DNA TGCAGCGTTGACAGACATGGCTACACCTTC. Supplemented by reference TRBV29-1 and TRBJ1-2, the full variable domain reads SAVISQKPSRDICQRGTSLTIQCQVDSQVTMMFWYRQQPGQSLTLIATANQGSEATYESGFVIDKFPISRPNLTFSTLTVSNMSPEDSSIYLCSVDRHGYTFGSGTRLTVV.

J is TRBJ1-1 and V is TRBV20-1; TRBD1 might be the D (5 bases). Trimming cost V 3 bases and J 5 bases, with 16 bases left between them. Germline V gene sequence: CDR1 DFQATT, CDR2 SNEGSKA (reference sequence). This CDR3 region has 14 residues. Written as DNA, the CDR3 is TGCAGTGCTAGTCCTCCCGGGGCGCGGACTGAAGCTTTCTTT. Translating gives CSASPPGARTEAFF.

The V call is TRBV20-1, the J call TRBJ2-7; D perhaps matches TRBD2 (5 bases). The germline CDR1 and CDR2 sequences are DFQATT and SNEGSKA (reference sequence). The CDR3 contains 13 residues. The V and J ends lost 2 bases and 3 bases respectively, with 11 bases between them. The CDR3 DNA is TGCAGTGCTAGAAGGGCGGGCTTCTACGAGCAGTACTTC. The encoded protein is CSARRAGFYEQYF.

This clonotype was observed a few times. The rearrangement links TRBV7-9 to TRBJ2-7; D may be TRBD1 or TRBD2 (6 bases each). The CDR3 spans 13 residues. The germline gives CDR1 SEHNR, CDR2 FQNEAQ (reference sequence). Trimming took off 5 bases at V and 5 bases at J, with 13 bases between the two ends. The CDR3 nucleotides are TGTGCCAGCAGCGAATGGGGGGCCCACGAGCAGTACTTC. This codes for CASSEWGAHEQYF.

The rearrangement uses TRBV20-1 and TRBJ1-4; possibly TRBD1 for D (6 bases). The germline CDR1 and CDR2 sequences are DFQATT and SNEGSKA (reference sequence). The CDR3 spans 14 residues. The ends were cut back, 7 bases at V and 7 bases at J, with 19 bases in the middle. In nucleotides, the CDR3 is TGCAGTGGAGTGGGACTAGCGGGGGCTGAAAAACTGTTTTTT. Protein product: CSGVGLAGAEKLFF.

V is TRBV11-2 and J is TRBJ2-5, with D uncertain. Germline V gene sequence: CDR1 SGHAT, CDR2 FQNNGV. V was clipped by 1 base and J by 5 bases, with 8 bases between them. CDR3 length: 13 residues. The CDR3 DNA sequence: TGTGCCAGCAGCTTAGTCTTTTTGGAGACCCAGTACTTC. The encoded protein is CASSLVFLETQYF.

In its sample, this clonotype was seen a few times. The chain combines TRBV7-9 with TRBJ1-3; the D is unclear. This CDR3 spans 15 amino acids. Deletions cut 4 bases from V and 0 bases from J, with 10 bases between. Germline V gene sequence: CDR1 SEHNR, CDR2 FQNEAQ (reference sequence). CDR3 nucleotides: TGTGCCAGCAGCTCCCGGGCTAGCTCTGGAAACACCATATATTTT. It translates to CASSSRASSGNTIYF. The variable domain in full, completed from reference TRBV7-9 and TRBJ1-3, reads DTGVSQNPRHKITKRGQNVTFRCDPISEHNRLYWYRQTLGQGPEFLTYFQNEAQLEKSRLLSDRFSAERPKGSFSTLEIQRTEQGDSAMYLCASSSRASSGNTIYFGEGSWLTVV.

J is TRBJ2-7 and V is TRBV7-2; TRBD2 agrees at 12 bases. The CDR3 is 14 residues long. The germline gives CDR1 SGHTA, CDR2 FQGNSA. The V and J ends lost 6 bases and 2 bases, in that order; junction bases with no gene match: 2. In DNA, the CDR3 is TGTGCCAGCAGTGCTAGCGGGAGGGCCTACGAGCAGTACTTC. As protein: CASSASGRAYEQYF. Supplemented by reference TRBV7-2 and TRBJ2-7, the full variable domain reads GAGVSQSPSNKVTEKGKDVELRCDPISGHTALYWYRQSLGQGLEFLIYFQGNSAPDKSGLPSDRFSAERTGGSVSTLTIQRTQQEDSAVYLCASSASGRAYEQYFGPGTRLTVT.

J is TRBJ2-7 and V is TRBV29-1; D is undetermined. This CDR3 has 12 amino acids. The germline CDR1 and CDR2 sequences are SQVTM and ANQGSEA. V lost 6 bases and J 3 bases, leaving 12 bases between the germline ends. CDR3 in amino acids: CSVVGTNYEQYF. In DNA form, the CDR3 reads TGCAGCGTCGTTGGTACCAACTACGAGCAGTACTTC.